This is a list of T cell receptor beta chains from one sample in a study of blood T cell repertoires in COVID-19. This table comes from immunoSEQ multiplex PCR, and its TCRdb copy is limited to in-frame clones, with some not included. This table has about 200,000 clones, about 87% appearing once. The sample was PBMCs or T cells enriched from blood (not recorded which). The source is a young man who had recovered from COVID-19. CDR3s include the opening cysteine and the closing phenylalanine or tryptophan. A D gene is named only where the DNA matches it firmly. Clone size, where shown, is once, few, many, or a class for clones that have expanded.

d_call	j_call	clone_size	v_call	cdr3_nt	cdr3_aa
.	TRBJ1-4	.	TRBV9	TGTGCCAGCAGCGCCCAGGGGATGGGGACTAATGAAAAACTGTTTTTT	CASSAQGMGTNEKLFF
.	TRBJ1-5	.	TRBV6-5	TGTGCCAGCAGTTACTCGACAGGCGTTCAGCCCCAGCATTTT	CASSYSTGVQPQHF
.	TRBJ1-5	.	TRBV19	TGTGCCAGTAGTATCCCCTATAGCAATCAGCCCCAGCATTTT	CASSIPYSNQPQHF
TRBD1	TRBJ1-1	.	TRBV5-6	TGTGCCAGCAGACCCGGGACAGGGAACACTGAAGCTTTCTTT	CASRPGTGNTEAFF
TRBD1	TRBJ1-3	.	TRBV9	TGTGCCAGCAGCGTGGACAGGTTCTCTGGAAACACCATATATTTT	CASSVDRFSGNTIYF
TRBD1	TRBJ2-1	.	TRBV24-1	TGTGCCACCAGTGATTCCGGGACAGGGTTCTACAATGAGCAGTTCTTC	CATSDSGTGFYNEQFF
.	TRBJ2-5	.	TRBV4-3	TGCGCCAGCAGCCAAGGGGCAGGGAGGGAGACCCAGTACTTC	CASSQGAGRETQYF
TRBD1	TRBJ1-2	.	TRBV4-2	TGTGCCAGCAGCCCTCCAGGACAGGACTATGGCTACACCTTC	CASSPPGQDYGYTF
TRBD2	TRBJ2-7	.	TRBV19	TGTGCCAGTAGTATGGGGCTGTGGGGACTAGCGGGGGAAACCTACGAGCAGTACTTC	CASSMGLWGLAGETYEQYF
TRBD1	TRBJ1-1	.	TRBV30	TGTGCCTGGATGGGACAGATGAACACTGAAGCTTTCTTT	CAWMGQMNTEAFF
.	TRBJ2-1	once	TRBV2	TGTGCCAGCAGACTAGTAGTGAGCTCCTACAATGAGCAGTTCTTC	CASRLVVSSYNEQFF
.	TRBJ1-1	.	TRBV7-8	TGTGCCAGCAGCTTAGCGGGGGGACCGAACACTGAAGCTTTCTTT	CASSLAGGPNTEAFF
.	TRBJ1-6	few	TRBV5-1	TGCGCCAGCTCGGACAGCTATAATTCACCCCTCCACTTT	CASSDSYNSPLHF
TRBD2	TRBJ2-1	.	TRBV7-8	TGTGCCAGCACCTATCCGGGGGGGATCGGCAATGAGCAGTTCTTC	CASTYPGGIGNEQFF
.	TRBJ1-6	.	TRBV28	TGTGCCAGCAGTTTCCCCCTTGGGGCACCCTATAATTCACCCCTCCACTTT	CASSFPLGAPYNSPLHF
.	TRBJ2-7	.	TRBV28	TGTGCCAGCAGTGGGGCGGATTACGAGCAGTACTTC	CASSGADYEQYF
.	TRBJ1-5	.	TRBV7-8	TGTGCCAGCAGCCTTGCTGACATCAATAGCAATCAGCCCCAGCATTTT	CASSLADINSNQPQHF
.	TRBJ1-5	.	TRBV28	TGTGCCAGCACCACTCCGCGGGTAGACAGGCGCAATCAGCCCCAGCATTTT	CASTTPRVDRRNQPQHF
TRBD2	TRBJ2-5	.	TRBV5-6	TGTGCCAGCAGCTCCCGAGTGCGGGGAGGGAGTGGACAGACCCAGTACTTC	CASSSRVRGGSGQTQYF
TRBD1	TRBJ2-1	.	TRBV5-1	TGCGCCAGCAGCTATGACAGGGTACAGAACAATGAGCAGTTCTTC	CASSYDRVQNNEQFF
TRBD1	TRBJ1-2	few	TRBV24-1	TGTGCCACCAGTGATCGCCGGGACAGCTTTTCGGGCTACACCTTC	CATSDRRDSFSGYTF
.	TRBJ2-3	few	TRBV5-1	TGCGCCAGCAGCCCGGAACTGCGGCGCACAGATACGCAGTATTTT	CASSPELRRTDTQYF
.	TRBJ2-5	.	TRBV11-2	TGTGCCAGCAGCTTTCCGCTACAGCGGGTAGAGACCCAGTACTTC	CASSFPLQRVETQYF
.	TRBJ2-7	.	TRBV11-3	TGTGCCAGCAGCTTAGATCCTTTCGTCGCCTACGAGCAGTACTTC	CASSLDPFVAYEQYF
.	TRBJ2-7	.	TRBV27	TGTGCCAGCAGTTTATGGGGCCCCTACGAGCAGTACTTC	CASSLWGPYEQYF
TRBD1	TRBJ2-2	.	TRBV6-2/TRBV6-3	TGTGCCAGCAGTTCCTTTACGGGGCGACAGGGTTACACCGGGGAGCTGTTTTTT	CASSSFTGRQGYTGELFF
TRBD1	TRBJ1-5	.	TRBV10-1	TGCGCCAGCAGCGACAGGGAAAAAAGTCTTTGGAGCAATCAGCCCCAGCATTTT	CASSDREKSLWSNQPQHF
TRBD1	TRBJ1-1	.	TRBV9	TGTGCCAGCAGCGTAACAGGGGCGTCGGTAACTGAAGCTTTCTTT	CASSVTGASVTEAFF
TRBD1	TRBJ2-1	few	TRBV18	TGTGCCAGCTCACCACTCTCTCTCCAGGGGGCCGGTAATGAGCAGTTCTTC	CASSPLSLQGAGNEQFF
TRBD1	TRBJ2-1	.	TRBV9	TGTGCCAGCAGCGAAGGGGGACAGTGGTACAATGAGCAGTTCTTC	CASSEGGQWYNEQFF
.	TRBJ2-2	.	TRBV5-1	TGCGCCAGCAGCTTGGCACAGAACACCGGGGAGCTGTTTTTT	CASSLAQNTGELFF
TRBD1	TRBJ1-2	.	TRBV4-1	TGCGCCAGCAGCCAAGTCCCGACAGGGGTAGGCTATGGCTACACCTTC	CASSQVPTGVGYGYTF
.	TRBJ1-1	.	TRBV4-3	TGCGCCAGCAGCCAAACCACAAAGAACACTGAAGCTTTCTTT	CASSQTTKNTEAFF
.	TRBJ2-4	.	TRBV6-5	TGTGCCAGCAGTTCCGACGGACTCCCCAAAAACATTCAGTACTTC	CASSSDGLPKNIQYF
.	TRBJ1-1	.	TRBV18	TGTGCCAGCTCAAGCCAACGGGACACCGATGAAGCTTTCTTT	CASSSQRDTDEAFF
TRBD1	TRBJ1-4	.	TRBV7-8	TGTGCCAGCAGCTCACCGGGACAGGGGACCGATAATGAAAAACTGTTTTTT	CASSSPGQGTDNEKLFF
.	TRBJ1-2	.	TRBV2	TGTGCCAGCGGGATTGGGAGGGGAACTGGCTATGGCTACACCTTC	CASGIGRGTGYGYTF
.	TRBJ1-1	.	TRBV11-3	TGTGCCAGCAGCTTTTGGCCGAACACTGAAGCTTTCTTT	CASSFWPNTEAFF
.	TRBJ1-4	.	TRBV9	TGTGCCAGCAGCGTAGGAGGGGGAAGTGAAAAACTGTTTTTT	CASSVGGGSEKLFF
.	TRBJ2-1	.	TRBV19	TGTGCCAGTAGTGTTGGTCCCGGTTACAATGAGCAGTTCTTC	CASSVGPGYNEQFF
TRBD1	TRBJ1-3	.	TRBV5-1	TGCGCCAGCAGCCCTGACAGGGCTGGAAACACCATATATTTT	CASSPDRAGNTIYF